Below, 30 T cell receptor beta chains from the same sample are listed, as sequenced in a study of control samples from healthy donors and cancer patients. Produced via immunoSEQ multiplex PCR; TCRdb's table is partial and in-frame only. The sample consists of roughly 74,000 clones, approximately 94% of them appearing once. Specimen: blood. Source of these receptors: a woman aged 18-35 years in good health.

The chain couples TRBV27 to TRBJ2-7; D is possibly TRBD1 or TRBD2 (5 bases each). The V end lost 5 bases, the J end lost 0 bases, and 14 bases lay between the germline ends. The germline V gene encodes CDR1 MNHEY and CDR2 SMNVEV (reference sequence). The CDR3 length is 15 residues. For the CDR3, the DNA is TGTGCCAGCAGTCCCGGGACCCCGAGCTCCTACGAGCAGTACTTC. This translates into CASSPGTPSSYEQYF.

The table lists this clone with a count of one. The chain recombines TRBV5-4 with TRBJ2-7, with D maybe TRBD1 (5 bases). The CDR3 length is 16 residues. Germline loops: CDR1 SGHNT, CDR2 YYREEE (reference sequence). Trimming left V 3 bases short and J 2 bases short, with 18 bases between. CDR3 region: CASSSQQAPKTYEQYF. The CDR3 DNA follows: TGTGCCAGCAGCTCCCAACAGGCGCCCAAAACCTACGAGCAGTACTTC.

The gene calls are TRBV6-6 and TRBJ1-5, with D unclear. Germline CDR1 reads MNHNY; CDR2 reads SVGAGI (reference sequence). This CDR3 contains 14 residues. The V gene lost 5 bases and the J gene lost 4 bases, with 12 bases spanning the gap. CDR3: CASSPTSMNQPQHF. The CDR3 DNA sequence: TGTGCCAGCAGTCCGACTTCGATGAATCAGCCCCAGCATTTT.

The chain employs TRBV6-2 or TRBV6-3 and TRBJ1-2; tentatively, D is TRBD1 (5 bases). Germline V gives CDR1 MNHEY, CDR2 SVGEGT. V dropped 2 bases and J dropped 7 bases, with 8 bases sitting between them. The CDR3 covers 12 residues. CDR3 nucleotides: TGTGCCAGCAGTTACGCGGGGACTGGCTACACCTTC. This codes for CASSYAGTGYTF.

This chain connects TRBV4-3 to TRBJ1-2, with D perhaps TRBD1 (6 bases). The germline V gene encodes CDR1 LGHNA and CDR2 YSLEER. V was pared by 0 bases and J by 4 bases, with 21 bases between. The CDR3 runs 18 residues. The CDR3 reads CASSQDRGPGSSGYGYTF. CDR3 DNA sequence: TGCGCCAGCAGCCAAGATCGGGGGCCAGGGAGTAGCGGCTATGGCTACACCTTC.

The chain has TRBV10-2 and TRBJ2-2; D not resolved. Germline V gene data show CDR1 as WSHSY and CDR2 as SAAADI. Trimming removed 5 bases at V and 3 bases at J, with 10 bases between. This CDR3 region has 14 residues. CDR3 in DNA: TGCGCCAGCAGTTTGACGTTTCACACCGGGGAGCTGTTTTTT. This translates into CASSLTFHTGELFF.

The CDR3 DNA sequence: TGTGCCAGCAGCTTTCAGGCGGGGGCCAAGGAGCAGTACTTC. Translating gives CASSFQAGAKEQYF. This chain connects TRBV11-2 to TRBJ2-7; maybe TRBD2 (7 bases). The CDR3 sequence is 14 residues long. The germline V gene encodes CDR1 SGHAT and CDR2 FQNNGV. V was clipped by 3 bases and J by 7 bases, with 16 bases between them.

The J gene is TRBJ1-5, the V gene TRBV27, with D maybe TRBD1 (5 bases). Trimming pared 3 bases from V and 3 bases from J, leaving 27 bases between. This CDR3 region has 20 residues. Looked up from germline, CDR1 is MNHEY and CDR2 is SMNVEV (reference sequence). CDR3 DNA: TGTGCCAGCAGTTTCTCCCTGGACCGGGCCAGTCTGGGACTCAATCAGCCCCAGCATTTT. It codes for CASSFSLDRASLGLNQPQHF.

The chain carries TRBV14 and TRBJ2-3; maybe TRBD2 (6 bases). The CDR3 sequence is 17 residues long. Germline CDR1 SGHDN, CDR2 FVKESK. The ends were cut back, 1 base at V and 5 bases at J, with 19 bases in the middle. The CDR3 region has the DNA TGTGCCAGCAGCCAAGCCCGTTTTACGGGGGTAGGAGATACGCAGTATTTT. It encodes CASSQARFTGVGDTQYF.

V and J are TRBV24-1 and TRBJ1-3, with no clear D. The V end lost 9 bases, the J end lost 3 bases, and 44 bases lay between the germline ends. This CDR3 region has 24 residues. The V gene's germline CDR1 is KGHDR and CDR2 SFDVKD. The CDR3 DNA follows: TGTGCCACCCGGAGGAAAGGGCAGCAGCTCGGACTCTGTGGACGCAGATGCTATGGAAACACCATATATTTT. Protein product: CATRRKGQQLGLCGRRCYGNTIYF.

The chain joins TRBV6-4 to TRBJ1-5; no clear D gene. Germline V lookup: CDR1 MRHNA, CDR2 SNTAGT. This CDR3 is 15 amino acids long. V was pared by 4 bases and J by 0 bases, with 10 bases between. The CDR3 loop is CASSGDKYSNQPQHF. For the CDR3, the DNA is TGTGCCAGCAGTGGTGACAAATATAGCAATCAGCCCCAGCATTTT.

The V gene is TRBV6-4, the J gene TRBJ2-3, with 11 nucleotides matching TRBD2. The germline V gene has CDR1 MRHNA and CDR2 SNTAGT. This CDR3 has 13 amino acids. V dropped 9 bases and J dropped 6; count of bases not matched to a gene: 5. As DNA, the CDR3 is TGTGCCAGTAGCGGGGGGGCAGGGGATACGCAGTATTTT. Translation: CASSGGAGDTQYF.

The V and J genes are TRBV21-1 and TRBJ1-6; TRBD1 was called by the table and not checked on the DNA. TRBV21-1 corresponds to a pseudogene. This CDR3 is built from 14 residues. The CDR3 here is CASRKTGDNSPLHF. CDR3 DNA sequence: TGTGCCAGCAGAAAGACAGGGGATAATTCACCCCTCCACTTT.

A single count supports this clone. V gene TRBV7-9 combines with J gene TRBJ2-1; 7 nucleotides match TRBD1. Trimming at V came to 0 bases and at J to 7 bases, leaving 6 bases not matched to a gene. Germline V gives CDR1 SEHNR, CDR2 FQNEAQ (reference sequence). The CDR3 is 15 residues long. Written as DNA, the CDR3 is TGTGCCAGCAGCTTAGCAGGGGGCGAGTCGAATGAGCAGTTCTTC. Translation gives CASSLAGGESNEQFF.

Only one count was recorded for this clone. This sequence joins TRBV11-2 and TRBJ2-7; a possible D gene is TRBD2 (5 bases). V was shortened by 5 bases and J by 7 bases, with 15 bases between the two germline ends. The CDR3 runs to 13 residues. The germline CDR1 and CDR2 sequences are SGHAT and FQNNGV. CDR3: CASSTLGLTEQYF. The CDR3 region has the DNA TGTGCCAGCAGCACCCTCGGACTTACAGAGCAGTACTTC.

The chain recombines TRBV5-6 with TRBJ1-1; 9 bases are a match to TRBD1. Germline CDR1 reads SGHDT; CDR2 reads YYEEEE. V was pared by 2 bases and J by 1 base, with 3 bases of the junction left unmatched. This CDR3 comprises 15 residues. The CDR3 region is CASSFGQGKNTEAFF. The CDR3 coding sequence is TGTGCCAGCAGCTTTGGACAGGGGAAGAACACTGAAGCTTTCTTT.

The J gene is TRBJ2-1, the V gene TRBV7-3, with a weak D call TRBD1 (5 bases). This CDR3 is built from 14 residues. V was pared by 4 bases and J by 6 bases, with 13 bases between. Germline CDR1 and CDR2: SGHTA and FQGTGA. In DNA form, the CDR3 reads TGTGCCAGCAGCTCGTACATGCAGGGCAATGAGCAGTTCTTC. This translates into CASSSYMQGNEQFF.

The V and J genes are TRBV14 and TRBJ1-6; 9 bases match TRBD1. The germline gives CDR1 SGHDN, CDR2 FVKESK. The CDR3 spans 19 residues. V dropped 6 bases and J dropped 0; count of bases not matched to a gene: 12. In DNA, the CDR3 is TGTGCCAGCAGAAATAATCCGGGACAGGGAAGCTCCTATAATTCACCCCTCCACTTT. This translates into CASRNNPGQGSSYNSPLHF.

This clone was seen only once. The chain is built from TRBV5-1 and TRBJ2-3; no clear D gene. The germline V and J ends were trimmed by 1 base and 4 bases, with 4 bases remaining between them. This CDR3 is 12 amino acids long. CDR1 SGHRS and CDR2 YFSETQ come from the germline V gene. The CDR3 loop is CASSLFADTQYF. For the CDR3, the DNA is TGCGCCAGCAGCTTGTTTGCAGATACGCAGTATTTT.

V is TRBV29-1 and J is TRBJ2-5; 16 bases map to TRBD2. The CDR3 is 16 residues long. V dropped 6 bases and J dropped 1; count of bases not matched to a gene: 5. Germline CDR1 reads SQVTM; CDR2 reads ANQGSEA. The CDR3 is CSVAGTSGGAQETQYF. For the CDR3, the DNA is TGCAGCGTCGCCGGGACTAGCGGGGGGGCCCAAGAGACCCAGTACTTC.

V is TRBV15 and J is TRBJ1-1; a possible D gene is TRBD1 (5 bases). The germline V gene has CDR1 LNHNV and CDR2 YYDKDF (reference sequence). V lost 3 bases and J lost 3, with 14 bases in between. This CDR3 is built from 15 residues. CDR3 loop: CATSSGRGIDTEAFF. In DNA form, the CDR3 reads TGTGCCACCAGCAGCGGAAGGGGTATCGACACTGAAGCTTTCTTT.

The chain links TRBV2 to TRBJ2-5, with TRBD2 matching over 9 bases. J lost 1 base, V lost 4 bases, and 13 bases had no gene match. Germline CDR1 reads SNHLY; CDR2 reads FYNNEI. The CDR3 loop spans 18 amino acids. The CDR3 DNA follows: TGTGCCAGCAGTGGGGTTAGCGGGGGATCGAGATTCCAAGAGACCCAGTACTTC. As protein: CASSGVSGGSRFQETQYF.

The V and J genes are TRBV5-1 and TRBJ2-3; 8 bases are a match to TRBD1. The CDR3 is made up of 16 amino acids. V shed 5 bases, J shed 0 bases, and the junction held 8 bases outside the gene matches. The V gene's germline CDR1 is SGHRS and CDR2 YFSETQ. This CDR3 reads CASRTGEVTSTDTQYF. Here the CDR3 DNA reads TGCGCCAGCAGGACAGGGGAGGTTACTAGCACAGATACGCAGTATTTT.

V gene TRBV14 combines with J gene TRBJ2-7; the match to TRBD1 covers 11 bases. Unmatched junction bases numbered 10, after V lost 4 bases and J lost 2 bases. CDR3 length equals 17 residues. Germline V gives CDR1 SGHDN, CDR2 FVKESK. CDR3 nucleotide sequence: TGTGCCAGCAGCCGAAGTCTTAGGACAGGGGGCCCCTACGAGCAGTACTTC. As protein: CASSRSLRTGGPYEQYF. The full variable domain, in which reference TRBV14 and TRBJ2-7 provide the parts outside the CDR3, is EAGVTQFPSHSVIEKGQTVTLRCDPISGHDNLYWYRRVMGKEIKFLLHFVKESKQDESGMPNNRFLAERTGGTYSTLKVQPAELEDSGVYFCASSRSLRTGGPYEQYFGPGTRLTVT.

The genes are TRBV11-3 and TRBJ2-1, with 7 bases identical to TRBD2. The CDR3 has 13 amino acids. CDR1 is SGHNT, CDR2 YENEEA, per germline. Trimming cost V 5 bases and J 9 bases; bases outside gene matches: 7. DNA for the CDR3: TGTGCCAGCAGCCCGCGGGGGTACCCTGAGCAGTTCTTC. Translation: CASSPRGYPEQFF.

The chain recombines TRBV27 with TRBJ2-6; D gene ambiguous. This CDR3 contains 16 residues. Trimming shortened V by 4 bases and J by 0 bases, and 10 bases separated the two germline ends. The germline V gene has CDR1 MNHEY and CDR2 SMNVEV (reference sequence). CDR3 in amino acids: CASSSPKRSGANVLTF. CDR3 sequence (DNA): TGTGCCAGCAGTTCCCCAAAGCGCTCTGGGGCCAACGTCCTGACTTTC.

The chain uses TRBV10-2 and TRBJ1-2, with 9 bases matching TRBD1. Germline V gives CDR1 WSHSY, CDR2 SAAADI. V was clipped by 0 bases and J by 9 bases; unmatched bases: 5. The CDR3 has 14 residues. The CDR3 nucleotides read TGCGCCAGCAGTGAGTCGGGACAGGGAGGGAGCTACACCTTC. Its translation is CASSESGQGGSYTF.

This chain uses TRBV4-3 with TRBJ2-1; D uncertain. The V gene lost 0 bases and the J gene lost 3 bases, with 9 bases spanning the gap. The CDR3 contains 15 residues. Germline CDR1 is LGHNA and CDR2 is YSLEER. The CDR3 spells CASSQENPFYNEQFF. As DNA, the CDR3 is TGCGCCAGCAGCCAAGAAAACCCTTTCTACAATGAGCAGTTCTTC.

V gene TRBV4-1 combines with J gene TRBJ1-2; D unresolved. CDR1 and CDR2 from the germline V gene are MGHRA and YSYEKL. V lost 0 bases and J 4 bases, leaving 15 bases between the germline ends. The CDR3 totals 16 residues. CDR3 amino acids: CASSQENGRLTYGYTF. In DNA form, the CDR3 reads TGCGCCAGCAGCCAAGAAAACGGACGGCTGACCTATGGCTACACCTTC.

The chain employs TRBV27 and TRBJ1-1; no clear D gene. Germline CDR1 MNHEY, CDR2 SMNVEV (reference sequence). Trimming removed 6 bases from V and 4 bases from J, with 9 bases in between. The CDR3 is 12 amino acids. CDR3 in DNA: TGTGCCAGCAGAGGGATCGGCACTGAAGCTTTCTTT. It translates to CASRGIGTEAFF.